The 18 T cell receptor beta chains below were found in one sample sequenced in a study of cytomegalovirus exposure and HLA in healthy donors. It was with 60 Vbeta and 13 Jbeta primers that the PCR ran. Clones were read by immunoSEQ multiplex PCR, and TCRdb kept only the in-frame ones, dropping some. The table includes about 120,000 clones, roughly 80% detected once. The material sequenced was PBMCs. The receptors shown here come from a woman aged 35 to 49 in good health and CMV-seropositive.

V gene TRBV18 combines with J gene TRBJ1-2, with 8 bases aligning to TRBD1. The CDR3 is 14 residues long. Per germline, CDR1 KGHSH and CDR2 LQKENI. Trimming took 3 bases from V and 6 from J; bases not matched to a gene: 6. Here the CDR3 reads CASSPSDRANGYTF. CDR3 in DNA: TGTGCCAGCTCACCTTCGGACAGGGCGAATGGCTACACCTTC.

The CDR3 sequence is CASSLATGANYGYTF. For the CDR3, the DNA is TGCGCCAGCAGCTTGGCTACAGGGGCGAACTATGGCTACACCTTC. V is TRBV5-1 and J is TRBJ1-2; 7 bases agree with TRBD1. V was pared by 0 bases and J by 2 bases, with 4 bases of the junction left unmatched. The CDR3 runs 15 residues. The germline CDR1 and CDR2 sequences are SGHRS and YFSETQ.

The V gene is TRBV9, the J gene TRBJ1-2; 8 nucleotides agree with TRBD1. V gave up 0 bases and J gave up 7 bases; unmatched junction bases: 8. The CDR3 extends over 15 amino acids. CDR1 SGDLS and CDR2 YYNGEE come from the germline V gene. The CDR3 DNA reads TGTGCCAGCAGCGTAGCAGGACAGGGACGAGTTGGCTACACCTTC. This codes for CASSVAGQGRVGYTF.

V and J are TRBV7-3 and TRBJ2-3; TRBD1 aligns across 8 bases. Germline CDR1 is SGHTA and CDR2 is FQGTGA. The CDR3 contains 15 residues. V lost 2 bases and J lost 0; bases outside the gene matches: 1. The CDR3 region is CASSLGQGSTDTQYF. The CDR3 DNA sequence: TGTGCCAGCAGCTTAGGACAGGGTAGCACAGATACGCAGTATTTT.

In nucleotides, the CDR3 is TGTGCCAGCAGCGATACGCTACAGGGTCCCTATGGCTACACCTTC. This sequence encodes CASSDTLQGPYGYTF. The V and J genes are TRBV13 and TRBJ1-2, with D tentatively TRBD1 (6 bases). Per the germline V gene, CDR1 is PRHDT and CDR2 is FYEKMQ (reference sequence). V lost 5 bases and J 4 bases, leaving 17 bases between the germline ends. The CDR3 runs 15 residues.

The chain combines TRBV20-1 with TRBJ2-7; D is possibly TRBD2 (5 bases). The length of the CDR3 is 11 residues. Germline loops: CDR1 DFQATT, CDR2 SNEGSKA (reference sequence). With 7 bases removed from V and 4 bases from J, the gap between germline ends came to 11 bases. The CDR3 bases are TGCAGTGGGATGGGCGGGTACGAGCAGTACTTC. Translation: CSGMGGYEQYF.

This rearrangement joins TRBV9 to TRBJ2-3, with a tentative D call TRBD2 (5 bases). V lost 3 bases to trimming and J lost 5 bases, with 13 bases between them. This CDR3 region has 14 residues. Germline CDR1 and CDR2: SGDLS and YYNGEE. For the CDR3, the DNA is TGTGCCAGCAGCGCTACGGACTGGGGAGATACGCAGTATTTT. Protein sequence: CASSATDWGDTQYF.

The chain employs TRBV30 and TRBJ1-5, with 7 bases lining up with TRBD1. The CDR3 length is 14 residues. V lost 4 bases, J lost 8 bases, and 11 bases stayed unmatched. Germline values: CDR1 GTSNPN, CDR2 SVGIG (reference sequence). CDR3 sequence: CAWTLTGKLEPQHF. DNA of the CDR3: TGTGCCTGGACCTTGACAGGGAAATTGGAGCCCCAGCATTTT.

The chain joins TRBV9 to TRBJ2-5, with D possibly TRBD2 on 5 matching bases. From germline, CDR1 is SGDLS and CDR2 YYNGEE. The CDR3 has 14 amino acids. The germline V and J ends were trimmed by 1 base and 0 bases, with 7 bases remaining between them. CDR3 bases: TGTGCCAGCAGCGTAACGGGGTACCAAGAGACCCAGTACTTC. This codes for CASSVTGYQETQYF.

The CDR3 DNA is TGTGCCAGCAGCCAAGAGTCAAGGCAGGGCTATTCTGGCTACACCTTC. It translates to CASSQESRQGYSGYTF. This chain links TRBV4-2 with TRBJ1-2, with TRBD1 as a possible D gene (5 bases). Between the trimmed V and J ends, which lost 0 bases and 7 bases, there was a span of 18 bases. Germline loops: CDR1 LGHNA, CDR2 YNFKEQ. The CDR3 is 16 residues long.

This clone was found once. This chain joins TRBV5-4 and TRBJ2-5, with 9 nucleotides matching TRBD2. The CDR3 consists of 15 residues. The V gene's germline CDR1 is SGHNT and CDR2 YYREEE (reference sequence). Trimming took 2 bases from V and 5 from J; bases not matched to a gene: 7. The CDR3 DNA reads TGTGCCAGCAGCTTCGGCGGGGGGGCACGTGAGACCCAGTACTTC. It specifies CASSFGGGARETQYF.

This clone was observed once. The rearrangement links TRBV11-1 to TRBJ2-1; TRBD1 might be the D (5 bases). Between the trimmed V and J ends, which lost 5 bases and 0 bases, there was a span of 8 bases. Germline V gives CDR1 SGHAT, CDR2 FQDESV (reference sequence). The CDR3 is made up of 14 amino acids. This CDR3 is CASSRGGSYNEQFF. CDR3 coding DNA: TGTGCCAGCAGCAGGGGTGGCTCCTACAATGAGCAGTTCTTC. The variable domain in full, with the rest retrieved from reference TRBV11-1 and TRBJ2-1, is EAEVAQSPRYKITEKSQAVAFWCDPISGHATLYWYRQILGQGPELLVQFQDESVVDDSQLPKDRFSAERLKGVDSTLKIQPAELGDSAMYLCASSRGGSYNEQFFGPGTRLTVL.

The V gene is TRBV7-9, the J gene TRBJ2-1; 12 bases map to TRBD2. With V trimmed by 10 bases and J by 4 bases, 17 bases remained unmatched. This CDR3 comprises 18 residues. The germline V gene encodes CDR1 SEHNR and CDR2 FQNEAQ (reference sequence). The CDR3 protein is CATLEETSGSGGYNEQFF. CDR3 DNA: TGTGCCACCTTGGAGGAGACTAGCGGGAGTGGGGGATACAATGAGCAGTTCTTC.

The chain has TRBV19 and TRBJ2-7, with a possible D match to TRBD2 (6 bases). The V gene lost 3 bases and the J gene lost 0 bases, with 15 bases spanning the gap. The CDR3 totals 16 residues. The germline V gene encodes CDR1 LNHDA and CDR2 SQIVND (reference sequence). The CDR3 region has the DNA TGTGCCAGTAGTATTGGAGGGAGTAAAAGCTCCTACGAGCAGTACTTC. It is translated as CASSIGGSKSSYEQYF.

The rearrangement uses TRBV6-1 and TRBJ2-1; tentatively, D is TRBD1 (6 bases). CDR3 size: 14 residues. The V and J ends lost 3 bases and 0 bases respectively, with 6 bases between them. Looked up from germline, CDR1 is MNHNS and CDR2 is SASEGT. CDR3 region: CASSEDSSYNEQFF. The CDR3 DNA reads as TGTGCCAGCAGTGAGGACAGCTCCTACAATGAGCAGTTCTTC.

The chain employs TRBV15 and TRBJ2-3, with D perhaps TRBD2 (6 bases). The CDR3 sequence is 16 residues long. Trimming removed 1 base at V and 0 bases at J, with 11 bases between. CDR1 is LNHNV and CDR2 is YYDKDF in the germline V gene (reference sequence). CDR3 coding DNA: TGTGCCACCAGCAGAGGTAGCCTAGCGAGCACAGATACGCAGTATTTT. Translated: CATSRGSLASTDTQYF. Based on the CDR3 plus reference TRBV15 and TRBJ2-3, the full variable domain is DAMVIQNPRYQVTQFGKPVTLSCSQTLNHNVMYWYQQKSSQAPKLLFHYYDKDFNNEADTPDNFQSRRPNTSFCFLDIRSPGLGDTAMYLCATSRGSLASTDTQYFGPGTRLTVL.

This clone showed up just once. The chain joins TRBV4-1 to TRBJ2-2; 10 bases align to TRBD2. Per germline, CDR1 MGHRA and CDR2 YSYEKL. J lost 1 base, V lost 0 bases, and 8 bases had no gene match. The CDR3 has 19 residues. The CDR3 reads CASSQDGLAGVVNTGELFF. The CDR3 DNA sequence: TGCGCCAGCAGCCAAGACGGGCTAGCGGGGGTGGTGAACACCGGGGAGCTGTTTTTT.

This chain links TRBV19 with TRBJ1-6; D unresolved. CDR1 and CDR2 from the germline V gene are LNHDA and SQIVND (reference sequence). The V gene lost 4 bases and the J gene lost 6 bases, with 13 bases spanning the gap. This CDR3 region has 15 residues. The CDR3 here is CASSTQIIRNSPLHF. The CDR3, as DNA: TGTGCCAGTAGTACTCAGATTATCCGTAATTCACCCCTCCACTTT. Looking up the rest from reference TRBV19 and TRBJ1-6 gives the full variable domain: DGGITQSPKYLFRKEGQNVTLSCEQNLNHDAMYWYRQDPGQGLRLIYYSQIVNDFQKGDIAEGYSVSREKKESFPLTVTSAQKNPTAFYLCASSTQIIRNSPLHFGNGTRLTVT.